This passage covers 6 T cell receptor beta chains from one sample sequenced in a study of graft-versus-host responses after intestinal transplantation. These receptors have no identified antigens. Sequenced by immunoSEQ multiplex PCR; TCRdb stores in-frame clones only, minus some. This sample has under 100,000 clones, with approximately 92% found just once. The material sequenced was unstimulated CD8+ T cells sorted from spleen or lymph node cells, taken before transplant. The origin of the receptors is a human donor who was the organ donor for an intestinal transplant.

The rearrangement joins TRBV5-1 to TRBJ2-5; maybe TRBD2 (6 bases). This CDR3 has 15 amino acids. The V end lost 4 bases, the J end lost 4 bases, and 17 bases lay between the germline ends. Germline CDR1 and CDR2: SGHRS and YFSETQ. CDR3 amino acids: CASSPGTSRGETQYF. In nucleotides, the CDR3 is TGCGCCAGCAGCCCCGGGACTTCCCGGGGAGAGACCCAGTACTTC.

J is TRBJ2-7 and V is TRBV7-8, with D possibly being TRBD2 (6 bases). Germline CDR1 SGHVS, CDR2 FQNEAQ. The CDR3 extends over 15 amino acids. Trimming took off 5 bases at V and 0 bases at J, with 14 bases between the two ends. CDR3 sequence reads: CASSHISGSSYEQYF. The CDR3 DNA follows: TGTGCCAGCAGCCACATTAGCGGCAGCTCCTACGAGCAGTACTTC.

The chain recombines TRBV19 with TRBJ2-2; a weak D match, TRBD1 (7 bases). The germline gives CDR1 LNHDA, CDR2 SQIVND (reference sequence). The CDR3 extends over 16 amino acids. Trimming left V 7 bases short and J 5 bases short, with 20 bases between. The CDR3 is CASMKGGTEVTGELFF. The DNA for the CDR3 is TGTGCCAGTATGAAAGGGGGGACAGAAGTTACCGGGGAGCTGTTTTTT.

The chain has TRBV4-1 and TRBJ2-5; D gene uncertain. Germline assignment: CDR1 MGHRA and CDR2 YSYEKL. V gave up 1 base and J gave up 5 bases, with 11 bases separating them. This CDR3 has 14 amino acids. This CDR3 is CASSQVGPEETQYF. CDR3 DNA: TGCGCCAGCAGCCAAGTAGGTCCGGAGGAGACCCAGTACTTC.

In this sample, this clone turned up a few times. The CDR3, as DNA: TGTGCCAGCAGTTTATCGGTCGGAGGAAAACTGTTTTTT. This encodes CASSLSVGGKLFF. The J gene is TRBJ1-4, the V gene TRBV27; D remains ambiguous. V lost 0 bases, J lost 10 bases, and 9 bases lay in between. Germline CDR1 reads MNHEY; CDR2 reads SMNVEV (reference sequence). The CDR3 has 13 amino acids. Looking up the rest from reference TRBV27 and TRBJ1-4 gives the full variable domain: EAQVTQNPRYLITVTGKKLTVTCSQNMNHEYMSWYRQDPGLGLRQIYYSMNVEVTDKGDVPEGYKVSRKEKRNFPLILESPSPNQTSLYFCASSLSVGGKLFFGSGTQLSVL.

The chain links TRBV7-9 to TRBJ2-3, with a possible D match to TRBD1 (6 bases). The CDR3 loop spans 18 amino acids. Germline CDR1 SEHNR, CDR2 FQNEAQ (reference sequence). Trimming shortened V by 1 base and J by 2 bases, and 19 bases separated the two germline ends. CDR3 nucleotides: TGTGCCAGCAGCTTAGACTGGACAAGGGGGATCCCCACAGATACGCAGTATTTT. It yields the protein CASSLDWTRGIPTDTQYF.